This T cell receptor (beta chain) emerged from a study of T cell responses to AZD1222 COVID-19 vaccine. The length of the CDR3 is 15 residues. Germline V CDR1 and CDR2: SGHVS, FQNEAQ. With V trimmed by 5 bases and J by 8 bases, 12 bases remained unmatched. Repertoires were generated with immunoSEQ multiplex PCR, while TCRdb's copy carries only in-frame clones and drops some. Of 120,000 or so clones detected, about 87% appear once; the ten largest clones hold under 7%. The rearrangement links TRBV7-8 to TRBJ1-2; TRBD1 agrees at 9 bases. The clonotype was recovered from an adult in good health. The specimen was peripheral blood, collected on day 0 of AZD1222 vaccination. The CDR3 spells CASSHPGTGQEGYTF. The CDR3 DNA is TGTGCCAGCAGCCACCCCGGGACAGGGCAAGAGGGCTACACCTTC.